This passage covers 26 T cell receptor beta chains from one sample sequenced in a study of tumor-infiltrating lymphocytes in oesophageal squamous cell carcinoma. MiXCR was run by TCRdb on the PCR reads, yielding one entry per CDR3 protein. Here the sample spans about 12,000 distinct CDR3 sequences, about 55% being singletons. Source material: esophageal tumor tissue. The receptors were gathered from a female donor with esophageal squamous cell carcinoma.

This clonotype has a count of ten or more. This sequence may be a read error, since a much larger clone differs from it by one base. This chain joins TRBV7-9 and TRBJ2-7; no reliable D call. CDR1 and CDR2 from the germline V gene are SEHNR and FQNEAQ (reference sequence). The CDR3 is 12 amino acids. V shed 3 bases and J shed 7 bases, with 10 bases lying between them. The CDR3 DNA reads as TGTGCCAGCAGCTTCTCACTGGGTGAGCAGTACTTC. Translating it yields CASSFSLGEQYF.

The chain uses TRBV20-1 and TRBJ1-1; no clear D gene. The germline V and J ends were trimmed by 3 bases and 1 base, with 15 bases remaining between them. CDR3 length: 15 amino acids. Per germline, CDR1 DFQATT and CDR2 SNEGSKA (reference sequence). Here the CDR3 reads CSASLFAHKNTEAFF. The CDR3 nucleotides are TGCAGTGCTAGTCTCTTTGCACATAAGAACACTGAAGCTTTCTTT.

The chain joins TRBV27 to TRBJ2-7; no clear D. CDR1 MNHEY and CDR2 SMNVEV come from the germline V gene (reference sequence). Trimming took 4 bases from V and 2 from J, leaving 6 bases between them. The CDR3 length is 12 residues. CDR3: CASSSHTYEQYF. CDR3 coding DNA: TGTGCCAGCAGTTCCCACACCTACGAGCAGTACTTC.

This clonotype is deemed medium-sized. The CDR3 protein is CASSSVGLAEAGSYNEQFF. For the CDR3, the DNA is TGTGCCAGCAGCTCCGTAGGACTAGCGGAGGCCGGCTCCTACAATGAGCAGTTCTTC. The chain links TRBV11-2 to TRBJ2-1; TRBD2 aligns across 10 bases. Germline trimming cut 4 bases from V and 0 bases from J; bases unmatched to any gene: 12. The CDR3 loop spans 19 amino acids. The V gene's germline CDR1 is SGHAT and CDR2 FQNNGV. Variable domain in full (rest from reference TRBV11-2 and TRBJ2-1): EAGVAQSPRYKIIEKRQSVAFWCNPISGHATLYWYQQILGQGPKLLIQFQNNGVVDDSQLPKDRFSAERLKGVDSTLKIQPAKLEDSAVYLCASSSVGLAEAGSYNEQFFGPGTRLTVL.

This clonotype was picked up many times. This rearrangement joins TRBV27 to TRBJ2-5; D gene uncertain. The DNA matches TRBJ2-7 better at its end, which makes the J call doubtful. CDR3 length equals 13 residues. Germline V lookup: CDR1 MNHEY, CDR2 SMNVEV (reference sequence). CDR3 DNA sequence: TGTGCCAGCAGTTTAAAACTGCACTACGAGCAGTACTTC. This translates into CASSLKLHYEQYF.

A few counts support this clonotype. V and J are TRBV10-2 and TRBJ2-1, with D possibly matching TRBD1 (6 bases). Trimming left V 5 bases short and J 9 bases short, with 11 bases between. Germline V gene data show CDR1 as WSHSY and CDR2 as SAAADI. This CDR3 has 12 residues. The CDR3 reads CASSMQGGEQFF. In DNA form, the CDR3 reads TGCGCCAGCAGTATGCAAGGGGGTGAGCAGTTCTTC.

This clonotype has a count of ten or more. A much larger clone sits a single nucleotide away, making a read error possible. The J gene is TRBJ2-1, the V gene TRBV5-4, with 10 bases lining up with TRBD2. Judging by the DNA end, TRBJ2-7 fits better; the J call may be wrong. Germline assignment: CDR1 SGHNT and CDR2 YYREEE (reference sequence). The CDR3 sequence is 15 residues long. CDR3 bases: TGTGCCAGCAGCCGGACTAGCGGTTCTAACAATGAGCAGTACTTC. Its protein product is CASSRTSGSNNEQYF.

The chain couples TRBV7-2 to TRBJ2-1; no clear D. The J call is uncertain, as TRBJ2-7 better fits the DNA end. The V gene's germline CDR1 is SGHTA and CDR2 FQGNSA. CDR3 length equals 14 residues. CDR3 nucleotides: TGTGCCAGCAGCTTAGGTAACAGAGCTTACGAGCAGTACTTC. This sequence encodes CASSLGNRAYEQYF.

V is TRBV7-3 and J is TRBJ2-1; possibly TRBD2 for D (5 bases). Germline V gene lookup returns CDR1 SGHTA and CDR2 FQGTGA. The CDR3 extends over 14 amino acids. The V and J ends lost 5 bases and 9 bases respectively, with 17 bases between them. The CDR3 is CASSELGEVGEQFF. The CDR3 coding sequence is TGTGCCAGCAGCGAACTAGGCGAGGTGGGTGAGCAGTTCTTC. Full variable domain (missing parts from reference TRBV7-3 and TRBJ2-1): GAGVSQTPSNKVTEKGKYVELRCDPISGHTALYWYRQSLGQGPEFLIYFQGTGAADDSGLPNDRFFAVRPEGSVSTLKIQRTERGDSAVYLCASSELGEVGEQFFGPGTRLTVL.

By frequency in the sample, this clonotype is medium-sized. The chain links TRBV24-1 to TRBJ1-1; D gene uncertain. V dropped 6 bases and J dropped 1 base, with 11 bases sitting between them. The CDR3 loop spans 14 amino acids. Germline V gene data show CDR1 as KGHDR and CDR2 as SFDVKD. CDR3 in DNA: TGTGCCACCAGTTCTGGGCATGAGAACACTGAAGCTTTCTTT. This translates into CATSSGHENTEAFF.

J is TRBJ2-7 and V is TRBV7-2; the match to TRBD2 covers 11 bases. Trimming took 4 bases from V and 2 from J; bases not matched to a gene: 4. Looked up from germline, CDR1 is SGHTA and CDR2 is FQGNSA. The CDR3 extends over 15 amino acids. The DNA for the CDR3 is TGTGCCAGCAGCTGGGGACTAGCGGATCCCTACGAGCAGTACTTC. Its translation: CASSWGLADPYEQYF.

This clonotype is medium-sized by share. The chain recombines TRBV27 with TRBJ2-6; D is undetermined. CDR1 and CDR2 from the germline V gene are MNHEY and SMNVEV (reference sequence). The CDR3 is made up of 18 amino acids. V was trimmed by 3 bases and J by 2 bases, leaving 17 bases between them. The CDR3 is CASSFRSSNVAGANVLTF. CDR3 sequence (DNA): TGTGCCAGCAGTTTTCGGAGTTCCAACGTAGCTGGGGCCAACGTCCTGACTTTC.

The J gene is TRBJ2-4, the V gene TRBV6-8; 7 bases are a match to TRBD2. The DNA end favors TRBJ2-7, so the J call may be wrong. Looked up from germline, CDR1 is MNHGY and CDR2 is SAAAGT. The CDR3 consists of 13 residues. CDR3 sequence: CASWKGLLYEQYF. DNA for the CDR3: TGTGCCAGCTGGAAGGGACTACTCTACGAGCAGTACTTC.

The chain couples TRBV12-3 or TRBV12-4 to TRBJ2-4; D gene unclear. This CDR3 spans 14 amino acids. The ends were cut back, 5 bases at V and 13 bases at J, with 21 bases in the middle. The CDR3 region is CASSPVSVYNEQYF. DNA for the CDR3: TGTGCCAGCAGTCCGGTCTCCGTGTACAATGAGCAGTACTTC.

V is TRBV28 and J is TRBJ1-5, with a weak D call TRBD1 (5 bases). The CDR3 contains 13 residues. Trimming left V 6 bases short and J 5 bases short, with 11 bases between. CDR1 and CDR2 from the germline V gene are MDHEN and SYDVKM. The CDR3 spells CASRLGTYQPQHF. CDR3 bases: TGTGCCAGCAGGCTTGGGACTTATCAGCCCCAGCATTTT.

V usage is TRBV19 and J usage is TRBJ2-1; tentatively, D is TRBD2 (5 bases). V lost 3 bases and J 9 bases, leaving 15 bases between the germline ends. CDR1 and CDR2 from the germline V gene are LNHDA and SQIVND (reference sequence). This CDR3 region has 14 residues. CDR3 sequence reads: CASSITGVDGEQFF. The CDR3, as DNA: TGTGCCAGTAGTATCACCGGGGTAGACGGTGAGCAGTTCTTC.

The chain combines TRBV7-2 with TRBJ2-7; possibly TRBD1 for D (6 bases). Trimming removed 5 bases at V and 9 bases at J, with 17 bases between. CDR1 is SGHTA, CDR2 FQGNSA, per germline. The CDR3 sequence is 13 residues long. Here the CDR3 DNA reads TGTGCCAGCAGCCCGTACAGGGACGATACGCAGTACTTC. It translates to CASSPYRDDTQYF.

V usage is TRBV6-5 and J usage is TRBJ2-1, with D possibly being TRBD1 (6 bases). The J call could be wrong; TRBJ2-5 is a better fit for the DNA end. The germline CDR1 and CDR2 sequences are MNHEY and SVGAGI. The CDR3 sequence is 15 residues long. The CDR3 DNA follows: TGTGCCAGCAGTCGTCCGACAGGACACCAAGAGACCCAGTACTTC. It yields the protein CASSRPTGHQETQYF.

This clonotype has more than one count but fewer than ten. This chain joins TRBV6-1 and TRBJ1-5; possible D gene TRBD1, 6 bases. Germline V gives CDR1 MNHNS, CDR2 SASEGT. The CDR3 contains 14 residues. Trimming removed 7 bases from V and 7 bases from J, with 17 bases in between. The CDR3 spells CASKNRVANQPQHF. The DNA of the CDR3 is TGTGCCAGCAAGAACAGGGTAGCTAACCAGCCCCAGCATTTT.

The chain joins TRBV7-8 to TRBJ1-5; tentative D call: TRBD1 (5 bases). The length of the CDR3 is 12 residues. The germline CDR1 and CDR2 sequences are SGHVS and FQNEAQ. Between the trimmed V and J ends, which lost 5 bases and 11 bases, there was a span of 13 bases. As DNA, the CDR3 is TGTGCCAGCAGCGATGGCGGGGCAGCCCAGCATTTT. It yields the protein CASSDGGAAQHF.

The chain is built from TRBV7-8 and TRBJ2-1; D is unclear. The DNA end is a closer match to TRBJ2-4, so the J assignment may be wrong. The CDR3 consists of 16 residues. Germline lookup yields CDR1 SGHVS and CDR2 FQNEAQ. The CDR3 DNA follows: TGTGCCAGCAGCTTAGATCGTTGGATGGCCAAAAACATTCAGTACTTC. It is translated as CASSLDRWMAKNIQYF.

Ten or more counts support this clonotype. The genes are TRBV15 and TRBJ1-2; D possibly corresponds to TRBD1 (6 bases). Looked up from germline, CDR1 is LNHNV and CDR2 is YYDKDF (reference sequence). V lost 1 base, J lost 2 bases, and 8 bases lay in between. The CDR3 sequence is 14 residues long. This CDR3 reads CATSRARGNYGYTF. CDR3 nucleotide sequence: TGTGCCACCAGCAGAGCAAGGGGGAACTATGGCTACACCTTC.

This clonotype was detected only a few times. The chain couples TRBV6-8 to TRBJ2-1; D unclear. Trimming took off 2 bases at V and 0 bases at J, with 8 bases between the two ends. CDR3 size: 15 residues. Germline V CDR1 and CDR2: MNHGY, SAAAGT. This CDR3 reads CASSYHPSSYNEQFF. In DNA, the CDR3 is TGTGCCAGCAGTTACCACCCGAGCTCCTACAATGAGCAGTTCTTC.

This sequence joins TRBV7-6 and TRBJ2-3; no reliable D call. The CDR3 runs to 12 residues. The ends were cut back, 4 bases at V and 6 bases at J, with 8 bases in the middle. Germline lookup yields CDR1 SGHVS and CDR2 FNYEAQ. CDR3 DNA sequence: TGTGCCAGCAGCTCACTGGGGGATACGCAGTATTTT. It specifies CASSSLGDTQYF.

This clonotype was detected ten times or more. This chain joins TRBV6-6 and TRBJ2-1, with TRBD2 identical over 7 bases. Trimming took 2 bases from V and 10 from J; bases not matched to a gene: 5. The V gene's germline CDR1 is MNHNY and CDR2 SVGAGI (reference sequence). The CDR3 sequence is 13 residues long. The DNA for the CDR3 is TGTGCCAGCAGTTACGCCGGGGGGTGGGAGCAGTTCTTC. Amino acid sequence: CASSYAGGWEQFF.

V and J are TRBV4-1 and TRBJ2-7; 10 nucleotides align to TRBD2. The CDR3 contains 17 residues. Germline V gene data show CDR1 as MGHRA and CDR2 as YSYEKL. V trimming: 1 base; J trimming: 0 bases; junction bases outside the gene matches: 6. The CDR3 sequence is CASSQAPTSGNSYEQYF. The CDR3 DNA reads as TGCGCCAGCAGCCAAGCTCCCACTAGCGGGAACTCCTACGAGCAGTACTTC.